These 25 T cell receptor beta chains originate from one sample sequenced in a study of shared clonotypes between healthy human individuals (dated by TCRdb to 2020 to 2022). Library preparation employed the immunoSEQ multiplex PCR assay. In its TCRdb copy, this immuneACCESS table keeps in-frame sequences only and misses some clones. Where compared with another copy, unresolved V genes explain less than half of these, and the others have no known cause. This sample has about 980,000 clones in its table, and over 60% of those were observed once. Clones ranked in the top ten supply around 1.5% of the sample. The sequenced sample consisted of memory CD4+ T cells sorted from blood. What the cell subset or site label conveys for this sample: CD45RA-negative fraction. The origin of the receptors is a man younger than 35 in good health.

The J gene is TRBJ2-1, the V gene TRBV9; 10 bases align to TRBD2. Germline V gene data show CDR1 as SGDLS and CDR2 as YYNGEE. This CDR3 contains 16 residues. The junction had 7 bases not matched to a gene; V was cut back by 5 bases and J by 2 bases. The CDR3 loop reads CASRSLAGETYNEQFF. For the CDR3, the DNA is TGTGCCAGCAGGTCCCTAGCGGGAGAAACCTACAATGAGCAGTTCTTC.

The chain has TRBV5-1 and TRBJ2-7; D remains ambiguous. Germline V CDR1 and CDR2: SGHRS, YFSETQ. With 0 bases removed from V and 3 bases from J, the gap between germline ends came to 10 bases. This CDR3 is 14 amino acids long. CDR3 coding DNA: TGCGCCAGCAGCTTGGCCGGGCAGTTCTACGAGCAGTACTTC. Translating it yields CASSLAGQFYEQYF.

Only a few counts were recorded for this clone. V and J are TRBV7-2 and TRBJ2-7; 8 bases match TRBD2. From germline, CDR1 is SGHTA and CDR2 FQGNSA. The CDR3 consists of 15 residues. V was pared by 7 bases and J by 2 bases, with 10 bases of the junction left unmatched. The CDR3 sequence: CASKTLAGSPYEQYF. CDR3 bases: TGTGCCAGCAAAACCTTAGCGGGATCTCCCTACGAGCAGTACTTC.

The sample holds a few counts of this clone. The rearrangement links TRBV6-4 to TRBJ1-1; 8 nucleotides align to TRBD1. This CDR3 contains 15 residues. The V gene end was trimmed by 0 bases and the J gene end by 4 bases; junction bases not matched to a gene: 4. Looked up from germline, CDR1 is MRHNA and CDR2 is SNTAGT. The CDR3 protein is CASSDSAGGSTEAFF. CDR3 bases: TGTGCCAGCAGTGACTCGGCAGGGGGCAGCACTGAAGCTTTCTTT.

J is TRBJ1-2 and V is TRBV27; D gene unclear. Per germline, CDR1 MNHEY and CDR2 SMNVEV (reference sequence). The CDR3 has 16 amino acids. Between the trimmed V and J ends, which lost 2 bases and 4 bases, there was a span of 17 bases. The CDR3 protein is CASSLKSGRLAYGYTF. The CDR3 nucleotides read TGTGCCAGCAGTTTAAAAAGTGGCAGGCTGGCCTATGGCTACACCTTC.

CDR3 DNA sequence: TGTGCCAGCAGCGGGGACAGGGGGATGTACGAGCAGTACTTC. Encoded protein: CASSGDRGMYEQYF. The rearrangement links TRBV5-6 to TRBJ2-7; the match to TRBD1 covers 11 bases. J gave up 4 bases and V 4 bases, and 4 bases lay outside the gene matches. CDR1 is SGHDT and CDR2 is YYEEEE in the germline V gene. This CDR3 has 14 amino acids.

The CDR3 region has the DNA TGCGCCAGCAGCTTGGCCTGGGGGGATGGCTACACCTTC. It yields the protein CASSLAWGDGYTF. This chain connects TRBV5-1 to TRBJ1-2; possible D gene TRBD1, 5 bases. Germline-derived CDR1 and CDR2 are SGHRS and YFSETQ. The ends were cut back, 0 bases at V and 6 bases at J, with 9 bases in the middle. The CDR3 sequence is 13 residues long. The whole variable domain, remainder taken from reference TRBV5-1 and TRBJ1-2, is KAGVTQTPRYLIKTRGQQVTLSCSPISGHRSVSWYQQTPGQGLQFLFEYFSETQRNKGNFPGRFSGRQFSNSRSEMNVSTLELGDSALYLCASSLAWGDGYTFGSGTRLTVV.

The CDR3 is CAWSVPGRLGYTF. CDR3 DNA sequence: TGTGCCTGGAGTGTCCCAGGGAGGCTCGGCTACACCTTC. V usage is TRBV30 and J usage is TRBJ1-2; a possible D gene is TRBD1 (5 bases). This CDR3 has 13 amino acids. The germline gives CDR1 GTSNPN, CDR2 SVGIG (reference sequence). V was shortened by 0 bases and J by 8 bases, with 13 bases between the two germline ends.

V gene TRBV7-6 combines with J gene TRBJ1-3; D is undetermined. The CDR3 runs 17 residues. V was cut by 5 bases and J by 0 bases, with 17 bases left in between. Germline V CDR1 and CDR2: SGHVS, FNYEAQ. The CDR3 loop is CASSPRSRLSSGNTIYF. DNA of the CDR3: TGTGCCAGCAGCCCCCGGTCACGCCTTAGCTCTGGAAACACCATATATTTT.

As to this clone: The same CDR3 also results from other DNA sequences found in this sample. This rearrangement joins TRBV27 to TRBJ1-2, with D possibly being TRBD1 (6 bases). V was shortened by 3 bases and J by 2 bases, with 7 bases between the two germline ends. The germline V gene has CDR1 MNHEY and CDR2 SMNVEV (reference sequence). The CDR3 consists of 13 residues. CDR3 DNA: TGTGCCAGCAGTTTGGACAGAAACTATGGCTACACCTTC. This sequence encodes CASSLDRNYGYTF.

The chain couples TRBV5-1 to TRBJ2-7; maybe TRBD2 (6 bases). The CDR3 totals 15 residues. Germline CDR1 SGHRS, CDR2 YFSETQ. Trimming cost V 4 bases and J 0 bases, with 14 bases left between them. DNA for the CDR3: TGCGCCAGCAGCCTAAACCGGGGGAACTCCTACGAGCAGTACTTC. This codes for CASSLNRGNSYEQYF.

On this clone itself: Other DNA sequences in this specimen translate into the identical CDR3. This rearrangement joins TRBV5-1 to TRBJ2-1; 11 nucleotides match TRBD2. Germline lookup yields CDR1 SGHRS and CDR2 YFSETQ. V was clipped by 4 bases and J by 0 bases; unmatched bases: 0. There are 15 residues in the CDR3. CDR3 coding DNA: TGCGCCAGCAGCACTAGCGGGAGCTCCTACAATGAGCAGTTCTTC. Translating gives CASSTSGSSYNEQFF.

The CDR3 sequence is CSVLPTGQGQGGYTF. The CDR3, as DNA: TGCAGCGTTTTACCAACGGGACAGGGTCAGGGTGGCTACACCTTC. V usage is TRBV29-1 and J usage is TRBJ1-2, with 9 bases aligning to TRBD1. In germline, CDR1 is SQVTM, CDR2 ANQGSEA. Unmatched junction bases numbered 14, after V lost 5 bases and J lost 7 bases. The length of the CDR3 is 15 residues.

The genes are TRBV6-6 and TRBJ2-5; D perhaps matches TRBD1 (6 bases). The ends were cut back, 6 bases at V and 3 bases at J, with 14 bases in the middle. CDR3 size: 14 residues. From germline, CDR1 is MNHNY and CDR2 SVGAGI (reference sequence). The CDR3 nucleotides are TGTGCCAGCAGCCCAGGGACAAGGGAAGAGACCCAGTACTTC. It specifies CASSPGTREETQYF.

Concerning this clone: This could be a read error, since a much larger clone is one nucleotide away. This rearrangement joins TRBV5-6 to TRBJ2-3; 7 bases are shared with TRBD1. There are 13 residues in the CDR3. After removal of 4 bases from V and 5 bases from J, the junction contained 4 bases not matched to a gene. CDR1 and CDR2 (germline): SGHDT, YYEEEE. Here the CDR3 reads CASSRPGGDTQYF. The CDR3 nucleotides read TGTGCCAGCAGCCGGCCAGGGGGAGATACGCAGTATTTT.

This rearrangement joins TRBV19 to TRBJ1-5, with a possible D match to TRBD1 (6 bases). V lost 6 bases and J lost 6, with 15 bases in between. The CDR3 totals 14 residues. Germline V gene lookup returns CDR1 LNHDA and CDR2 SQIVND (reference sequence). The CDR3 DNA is TGTGCCAGTAGGGAGTGGGGGCCGGGTCAGCCCCAGCATTTT. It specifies CASREWGPGQPQHF.

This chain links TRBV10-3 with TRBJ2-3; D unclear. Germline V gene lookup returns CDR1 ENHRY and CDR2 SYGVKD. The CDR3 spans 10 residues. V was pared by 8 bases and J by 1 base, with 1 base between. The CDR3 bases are TGTGCCATCGGCACAGATACGCAGTATTTT. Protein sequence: CAIGTDTQYF.

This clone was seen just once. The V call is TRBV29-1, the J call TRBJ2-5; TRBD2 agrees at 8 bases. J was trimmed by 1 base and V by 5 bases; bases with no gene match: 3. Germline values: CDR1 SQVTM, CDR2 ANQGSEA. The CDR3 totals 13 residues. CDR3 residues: CSVRGGFQETQYF. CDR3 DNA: TGCAGCGTTCGGGGGGGGTTCCAAGAGACCCAGTACTTC.

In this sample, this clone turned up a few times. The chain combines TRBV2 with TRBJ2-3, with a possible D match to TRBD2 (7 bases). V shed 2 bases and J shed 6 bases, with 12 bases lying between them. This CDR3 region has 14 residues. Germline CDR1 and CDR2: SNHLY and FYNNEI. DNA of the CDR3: TGTGCCAGCAGTGAATGGGGGGGGCCTGATACGCAGTATTTT. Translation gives CASSEWGGPDTQYF.

CDR3 in DNA: TGTGCCAGCAGCCAAGATTACAACGCAGCGGCCCAAGAGACCCAGTACTTC. Translating it yields CASSQDYNAAAQETQYF. This chain uses TRBV14 with TRBJ2-5; the D gene is possibly TRBD2 (5 bases). The V gene lost 0 bases and the J gene lost 1 base, with 15 bases spanning the gap. Germline V gives CDR1 SGHDN, CDR2 FVKESK. This CDR3 spans 17 amino acids. Filled out from reference TRBV14 and TRBJ2-5, the complete variable domain reads EAGVTQFPSHSVIEKGQTVTLRCDPISGHDNLYWYRRVMGKEIKFLLHFVKESKQDESGMPNNRFLAERTGGTYSTLKVQPAELEDSGVYFCASSQDYNAAAQETQYFGPGTRLLVL.

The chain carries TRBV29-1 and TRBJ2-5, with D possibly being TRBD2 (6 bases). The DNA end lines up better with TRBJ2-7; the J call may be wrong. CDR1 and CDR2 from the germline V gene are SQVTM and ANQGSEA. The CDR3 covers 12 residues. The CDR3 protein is CSAAGNTYEQYF. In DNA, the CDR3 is TGCAGCGCCGCGGGGAACACCTACGAGCAGTACTTC.

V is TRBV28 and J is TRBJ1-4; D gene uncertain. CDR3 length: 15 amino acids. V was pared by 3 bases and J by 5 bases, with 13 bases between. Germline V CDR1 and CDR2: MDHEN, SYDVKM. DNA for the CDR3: TGTGCCAGCAGTTTTCAGAGTAACACGAATGAAAAACTGTTTTTT. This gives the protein CASSFQSNTNEKLFF.

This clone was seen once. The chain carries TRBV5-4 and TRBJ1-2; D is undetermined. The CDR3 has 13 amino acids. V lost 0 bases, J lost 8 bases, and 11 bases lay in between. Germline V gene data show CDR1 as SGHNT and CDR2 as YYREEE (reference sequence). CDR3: CASSLVLLGGYTF. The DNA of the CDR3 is TGTGCCAGCAGCTTGGTTCTTCTAGGCGGCTACACCTTC.

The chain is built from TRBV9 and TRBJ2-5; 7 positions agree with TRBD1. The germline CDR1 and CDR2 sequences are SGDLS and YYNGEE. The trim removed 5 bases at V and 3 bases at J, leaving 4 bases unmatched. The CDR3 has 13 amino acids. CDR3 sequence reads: CASRPQGEETQYF. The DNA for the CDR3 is TGTGCCAGCAGGCCCCAGGGGGAAGAGACCCAGTACTTC. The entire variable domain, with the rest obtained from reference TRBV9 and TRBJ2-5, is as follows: DSGVTQTPKHLITATGQRVTLRCSPRSGDLSVYWYQQSLDQGLQFLIQYYNGEERAKGNILERFSAQQFPDLHSELNLSSLELGDSALYFCASRPQGEETQYFGPGTRLLVL.

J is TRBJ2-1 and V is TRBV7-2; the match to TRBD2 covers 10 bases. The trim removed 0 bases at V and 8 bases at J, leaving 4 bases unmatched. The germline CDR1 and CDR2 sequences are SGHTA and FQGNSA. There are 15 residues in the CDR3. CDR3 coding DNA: TGTGCCAGCAGCTTAGCCGGGACTAGCGTATATGAGCAGTTCTTC. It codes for CASSLAGTSVYEQFF. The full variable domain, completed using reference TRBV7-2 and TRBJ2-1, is GAGVSQSPSNKVTEKGKDVELRCDPISGHTALYWYRQSLGQGLEFLIYFQGNSAPDKSGLPSDRFSAERTGGSVSTLTIQRTQQEDSAVYLCASSLAGTSVYEQFFGPGTRLTVL.